Listed below are T cell receptor beta chains from one sample, sequenced in a study of shared clonotypes between healthy human individuals. The protocol was immunoSEQ multiplex PCR, while the TCRdb copy is restricted to in-frame clones and leaves out a portion. The sample yields millions of clones, around nine tenths seen once. The sample was naive CD4+ T cells sorted from blood. The receptors come from a man younger than 30 in good health. The CDR3 runs from the conserved cysteine through the conserved F or W. Each record gives: V gene, clone size, J gene, D gene, CDR3 protein, CDR3 DNA. The D gene is left open where the match is weak. Clone size is given for some rows only: seen once, a few or many times, or a class if the clone is expanded.

V: TRBV2; size: NA; J: TRBJ1-5; D: NA; CDR3: CASSLEEGNQPQHF; DNA: TGTGCCAGCAGCCTGGAGGAAGGGAATCAGCCCCAGCATTTT
V: TRBV7-2; size: NA; J: TRBJ2-7; D: TRBD2; CDR3: CASSASGTSGQYF; DNA: TGTGCCAGCAGCGCATCTGGGACTAGCGGACAGTACTTC
V: TRBV11-3; size: NA; J: TRBJ2-2; D: NA; CDR3: CASSLTVAGELFF; DNA: TGTGCCAGCAGCTTAACAGTTGCCGGGGAGCTGTTTTTT
V: TRBV11-2; size: NA; J: TRBJ2-3; D: NA; CDR3: CASSPGDWDGGTDTQYF; DNA: TGTGCCAGCAGCCCCGGGGATTGGGACGGGGGCACAGATACGCAGTATTTT
V: TRBV30; size: NA; J: TRBJ2-2; D: NA; CDR3: CAWTYRDTGELFF; DNA: TGTGCCTGGACCTACAGGGATACCGGGGAGCTGTTTTTT
V: TRBV11-2; size: NA; J: TRBJ1-2; D: TRBD1; CDR3: CASSAQTGTGYGYTF; DNA: TGTGCCAGCAGCGCCCAGACAGGGACGGGCTATGGCTACACCTTC
V: TRBV11-2; size: NA; J: TRBJ1-1; D: NA; CDR3: CASSYSGAGSPEAFF; DNA: TGTGCCAGCAGCTACTCAGGGGCAGGGTCCCCTGAAGCTTTCTTT
V: TRBV5-6; size: NA; J: TRBJ2-5; D: TRBD1; CDR3: CASSWGQGLQTQYF; DNA: TGTGCCAGCAGCTGGGGACAGGGGCTACAGACCCAGTACTTC
V: TRBV5-1; size: NA; J: TRBJ2-3; D: NA; CDR3: CASSFGGSGTDTQYF; DNA: TGCGCCAGCAGCTTTGGGGGTTCCGGCACAGATACGCAGTATTTT
V: TRBV29-1; size: NA; J: TRBJ2-5; D: NA; CDR3: CSVELETQYF; DNA: TGCAGCGTTGAGCTGGAGACCCAGTACTTC
V: TRBV5-4; size: NA; J: TRBJ1-5; D: NA; CDR3: CASSLDLTNQPQHF; DNA: TGTGCCAGCAGCTTGGACCTAACCAATCAGCCCCAGCATTTT
V: TRBV27; size: NA; J: TRBJ1-2; D: TRBD1; CDR3: CASSSGRGRLEGYTF; DNA: TGTGCCAGCAGTTCCGGCAGGGGGCGCCTGGAGGGCTACACCTTC
V: TRBV30; size: NA; J: TRBJ2-4; D: TRBD1; CDR3: CAWNPGQGERGIQYF; DNA: TGTGCCTGGAACCCGGGACAGGGGGAACGGGGCATTCAGTACTTC
V: TRBV10-3; size: NA; J: TRBJ1-3; D: NA; CDR3: CATSTGPLSSGNTIYF; DNA: TGTGCCACCTCGACAGGCCCCCTTAGCTCTGGAAACACCATATATTTT
V: TRBV19; size: NA; J: TRBJ2-2; D: TRBD1; CDR3: CASSIDANRGPNTGELFF; DNA: TGTGCCAGTAGTATAGACGCAAACAGGGGACCCAACACCGGGGAGCTGTTTTTT
V: TRBV27; size: few; J: TRBJ1-1; D: NA; CDR3: CASSPRQKGGTEAFF; DNA: TGTGCCAGCAGTCCAAGACAGAAAGGGGGCACTGAAGCTTTCTTT
V: TRBV28; size: few; J: TRBJ1-5; D: NA; CDR3: CASSSLPSGQPQHF; DNA: TGTGCCAGCAGTAGTCTCCCCTCAGGGCAGCCCCAGCATTTT
V: TRBV4-1; size: NA; J: TRBJ2-5; D: TRBD2; CDR3: CASSFNGGGLGETQYF; DNA: TGCGCCAGCAGTTTCAACGGGGGGGGGCTAGGAGAGACCCAGTACTTC
V: TRBV18; size: NA; J: TRBJ2-1; D: NA; CDR3: CASSAGHLLYNEQFF; DNA: TGTGCCAGCTCAGCCGGACACCTACTCTACAATGAGCAGTTCTTC
V: TRBV7-9; size: NA; J: TRBJ1-2; D: NA; CDR3: CASSSPPDGVSGYTF; DNA: TGTGCCAGCAGCTCACCCCCGGACGGGGTTAGTGGCTACACCTTC
V: TRBV5-4; size: NA; J: TRBJ2-5; D: NA; CDR3: CASSLNGGVQETQYF; DNA: TGTGCCAGCAGCTTGAACGGGGGCGTTCAAGAGACCCAGTACTTC
V: TRBV4-1; size: NA; J: TRBJ2-1; D: TRBD2; CDR3: CASSQEIRGGVRHNNEQFF; DNA: TGCGCCAGCAGCCAAGAAATCCGGGGGGGCGTCCGACATAACAATGAGCAGTTCTTC
V: TRBV30; size: NA; J: TRBJ2-3; D: TRBD1; CDR3: CAWGWDRGADTQYF; DNA: TGTGCCTGGGGGTGGGACAGGGGCGCAGATACGCAGTATTTT
V: TRBV9; size: NA; J: TRBJ2-2; D: NA; CDR3: CASSGRALGGELFF; DNA: TGTGCCAGCAGCGGAAGAGCGTTGGGCGGGGAGCTGTTTTTT
V: TRBV14; size: NA; J: TRBJ2-7; D: NA; CDR3: CASSQGGYEQYF; DNA: TGTGCCAGCAGCCAAGGAGGCTACGAGCAGTACTTC
V: TRBV5-4; size: once; J: TRBJ2-3; D: TRBD2; CDR3: CASSPGLAGVADTQYF; DNA: TGTGCCAGCAGCCCGGGACTAGCGGGAGTGGCAGATACGCAGTATTTT
V: TRBV5-6; size: NA; J: TRBJ2-7; D: TRBD1; CDR3: CASSLGQGADEQYF; DNA: TGTGCCAGCAGCTTGGGACAGGGGGCGGACGAGCAGTACTTC
V: TRBV18; size: once; J: TRBJ1-3; D: NA; CDR3: CASSMNDGDSGNTIYF; DNA: TGTGCCAGCTCGATGAACGACGGGGACTCTGGAAACACCATATATTTT
V: TRBV4-1; size: NA; J: TRBJ2-7; D: TRBD2; CDR3: CASSQIEAGAYEQYF; DNA: TGCGCCAGCAGCCAAATAGAGGCGGGGGCCTACGAGCAGTACTTC
V: TRBV14; size: NA; J: TRBJ2-3; D: NA; CDR3: CASSQRLHTDTQYF; DNA: TGTGCCAGCAGCCAGCGACTGCACACAGATACGCAGTATTTT
V: TRBV5-1; size: NA; J: TRBJ1-6; D: TRBD1; CDR3: CASTRTGDNSPLHF; DNA: TGCGCCAGCACTCGGACAGGGGATAATTCACCCCTCCACTTT
V: TRBV6-5; size: few; J: TRBJ1-1; D: NA; CDR3: CASRGGSEAFF; DNA: TGTGCCAGCAGAGGCGGCTCTGAAGCTTTCTTT
V: TRBV7-9; size: NA; J: TRBJ1-3; D: NA; CDR3: CSGNTIYF; DNA: TGTTCGGGAAACACCATATATTTT
V: TRBV29-1; size: NA; J: TRBJ2-2; D: NA; CDR3: CSVEMPGELFF; DNA: TGCAGCGTTGAGATGCCCGGGGAGCTGTTTTTT
V: TRBV4-1; size: NA; J: TRBJ2-7; D: NA; CDR3: CASSQDGGPTTYEQYF; DNA: TGCGCCAGCAGCCAAGATGGAGGGCCGACTACCTACGAGCAGTACTTC
V: TRBV30; size: NA; J: TRBJ2-6; D: NA; CDR3: CAWRAGPLSGANVLTF; DNA: TGTGCCTGGAGGGCGGGACCGCTCTCTGGGGCCAACGTCCTGACTTTC
V: TRBV5-8; size: once; J: TRBJ1-2; D: NA; CDR3: CASSLQLPGYTF; DNA: TGTGCCAGCAGCTTGCAGCTTCCGGGCTACACCTTC
V: TRBV18; size: NA; J: TRBJ2-7; D: NA; CDR3: CASSPPSGAGTYEQYF; DNA: TGTGCCAGCTCACCACCCTCCGGGGCGGGGACCTACGAGCAGTACTTC
V: TRBV4-2; size: NA; J: TRBJ2-3; D: TRBD2; CDR3: CASSQDRGLAALTDTQYF; DNA: TGTGCCAGCAGCCAAGATCGGGGACTAGCGGCCCTAACAGATACGCAGTATTTT
V: TRBV18; size: NA; J: TRBJ1-3; D: NA; CDR3: CASSPQGASGNTIYF; DNA: TGTGCCAGCTCACCACAAGGGGCGTCTGGAAACACCATATATTTT
V: TRBV19; size: NA; J: TRBJ2-2; D: NA; CDR3: CASKRYTGELFF; DNA: TGTGCCAGTAAGCGATACACCGGGGAGCTGTTTTTT
V: TRBV18; size: NA; J: TRBJ2-1; D: TRBD1; CDR3: CASSSGDRDYNEQFF; DNA: TGTGCCAGCTCATCTGGGGACAGGGACTACAATGAGCAGTTCTTC
V: TRBV11-2; size: NA; J: TRBJ2-7; D: NA; CDR3: CASSPGRYREAYEQYF; DNA: TGTGCCAGCAGCCCCGGTCGGTACAGGGAGGCCTACGAGCAGTACTTC
V: TRBV19; size: NA; J: TRBJ2-5; D: NA; CDR3: CASSKGTKETQYF; DNA: TGTGCCAGTAGTAAGGGTACGAAAGAGACCCAGTACTTC
V: TRBV6-1; size: NA; J: TRBJ2-7; D: TRBD1; CDR3: CASSRTGVYEQYF; DNA: TGTGCCAGCAGCAGAACAGGGGTTTACGAGCAGTACTTC
V: TRBV18; size: NA; J: TRBJ2-2; D: NA; CDR3: CASSPEHLGELFF; DNA: TGTGCCAGCTCACCCGAACATCTCGGGGAGCTGTTTTTT